Below are 27 T cell receptor beta chains sequenced from a single sample in a study of T cell responses to AZD1222 COVID-19 vaccine. Measured with immunoSEQ multiplex PCR; TCRdb has only the in-frame clones, and not every one. The repertoire holds some 80,000 clones, approximately 90% seen once, with less than 7.5% in the top ten. This material consisted of peripheral blood, taken on day 0 of AZD1222 vaccination. Source of these receptors: an adult in good health.

As to this clone: The junction and the germline gene differ at one end; a read error may be behind it. The rearrangement joins TRBV19 to TRBJ1-1; D unclear. In germline, CDR1 is LNHDA, CDR2 SQIVND (reference sequence). The length of the CDR3 is 12 residues. CDR3 protein: CASRIGNTEAFF. In nucleotides, the CDR3 is TGTGCCAGTAGAATAGGGAACACTGAAGCTTTCTTT.

The chain joins TRBV7-2 to TRBJ2-6; D could derive from TRBD1 or TRBD2 (5 bases each). V gave up 1 base and J gave up 2 bases, with 6 bases separating them. CDR1 SGHTA and CDR2 FQGNSA come from the germline V gene. The CDR3 runs 15 residues. The CDR3 protein is CASSLGGTGANVLTF. The CDR3 DNA is TGTGCCAGCAGCTTAGGGGGGACTGGGGCCAACGTCCTGACTTTC.

This chain joins TRBV19 and TRBJ1-5, with 7 bases fitting TRBD1. Germline V gene lookup returns CDR1 LNHDA and CDR2 SQIVND (reference sequence). V lost 1 base and J lost 7; bases outside the gene matches: 7. The CDR3 is 15 residues long. CDR3 in DNA: TGTGCCAGTAGTATAGGACAGGGATTCGGGCAGCCCCAGCATTTT. The encoded protein is CASSIGQGFGQPQHF.

The chain combines TRBV3-1 (or the pseudogene TRBV3-2) with TRBJ2-5, with TRBD2 matching 9 bases. Germline CDR1 reads LGHDT; CDR2 reads YNNKEL (reference sequence). Losses at the gene ends were 4 bases for V and 1 base for J; bases not matched to a gene: 10. The CDR3 runs 17 residues. The CDR3 DNA follows: TGTGCCAGCAGCCCCTATTGGAAGCGGGGGGTCCAAGAGACCCAGTACTTC. Amino acids: CASSPYWKRGVQETQYF.

V gene TRBV10-2 combines with J gene TRBJ1-1, with a tentative D call TRBD1 (6 bases). This CDR3 spans 15 amino acids. Trimming shortened V by 4 bases and J by 1 base, and 13 bases separated the two germline ends. Germline-derived CDR1 and CDR2 are WSHSY and SAAADI. The DNA for the CDR3 is TGCGCCAGCAGTGGATCTACAGGGCCGAACACTGAAGCTTTCTTT. Protein sequence: CASSGSTGPNTEAFF.

The V call is TRBV5-4, the J call TRBJ2-7; the match to TRBD1 covers 8 bases. The germline gives CDR1 SGHNT, CDR2 YYREEE (reference sequence). Trimming cost V 0 bases and J 5 bases; bases outside gene matches: 10. This CDR3 is 16 amino acids long. The CDR3 bases are TGTGCCAGCAGCTTGGCCTTAGACAGGGGAGTGAACGAGCAGTACTTC. This translates into CASSLALDRGVNEQYF.

This chain connects TRBV30 to TRBJ1-5; D is unclear. The CDR3 length is 13 residues. The germline V gene has CDR1 GTSNPN and CDR2 SVGIG (reference sequence). V was pared by 1 base and J by 7 bases, with 11 bases between. CDR3 amino acids: CAWSARGGQPQHF. In DNA, the CDR3 is TGTGCCTGGAGTGCCCGGGGAGGGCAGCCCCAGCATTTT. Supplemented by reference TRBV30 and TRBJ1-5, the full variable domain reads SQTIHQWPATLVQPVGSPLSLECTVEGTSNPNLYWYRQAAGRGLQLLFYSVGIGQISSEVPQNLSASRPQDRQFILSSKKLLLSDSGFYLCAWSARGGQPQHFGDGTRLSIL.

This clone was seen just once. The CDR3 DNA is TGCGCCAGCAGCCAAGATCGACCCTTAACAGGGTTCCCTCAGCCCCAGCATTTT. Its protein product is CASSQDRPLTGFPQPQHF. The chain couples TRBV4-3 to TRBJ1-5, with D possibly matching TRBD1 (6 bases). Trimming took 0 bases from V and 6 from J, leaving 21 bases between them. Germline V gene data show CDR1 as LGHNA and CDR2 as YSLEER. This CDR3 region has 18 residues.

This sequence joins TRBV19 and TRBJ1-1; 12 bases fit TRBD1. Unmatched junction bases numbered 13, after V lost 7 bases and J lost 10 bases. This CDR3 is built from 15 residues. The germline V gene encodes CDR1 LNHDA and CDR2 SQIVND (reference sequence). The CDR3 region has the DNA TGTGCCAGTACCGAAAGGGGACAGGGGGCGCAGGGAGCTTTCTTT. This codes for CASTERGQGAQGAFF.

J is TRBJ1-3 and V is TRBV5-6; D gene uncertain. The germline V gene encodes CDR1 SGHDT and CDR2 YYEEEE. This CDR3 contains 17 residues. Trimming took 4 bases from V and 0 from J, leaving 17 bases between them. The CDR3: CASSPRLPGSSGNTIYF. In DNA, the CDR3 is TGTGCCAGCAGCCCCCGTCTACCAGGTAGCTCTGGAAACACCATATATTTT.

The chain uses TRBV6-1 and TRBJ1-3; D is undetermined. The ends were cut back, 8 bases at V and 0 bases at J, with 5 bases in the middle. The germline gives CDR1 MNHNS, CDR2 SASEGT. This CDR3 is 12 amino acids long. The CDR3 DNA follows: TGTGCCAGCGGAGACTCTGGAAACACCATATATTTT. It encodes CASGDSGNTIYF.

The rearrangement uses TRBV7-8 and TRBJ1-5, with 8 bases fitting TRBD1. The ends lost 5 bases at V and 0 bases at J; junction bases unmatched: 9. The CDR3 spans 17 residues. The V gene's germline CDR1 is SGHVS and CDR2 FQNEAQ. Written as DNA, the CDR3 is TGTGCCAGCAGCCTTGGACAGGGCCCTTATAGCAATCAGCCCCAGCATTTT. It encodes CASSLGQGPYSNQPQHF.

The chain combines TRBV7-3 with TRBJ1-1, with D maybe TRBD1 (6 bases). This CDR3 has 16 residues. V was shortened by 1 base and J by 6 bases, with 18 bases between the two germline ends. The germline V gene encodes CDR1 SGHTA and CDR2 FQGTGA. The CDR3 sequence is CASSLNPGEPRAEAFF. The CDR3, as DNA: TGTGCCAGCAGCTTAAATCCAGGGGAACCCAGGGCTGAAGCTTTCTTT.

J is TRBJ2-7 and V is TRBV6-5; D is possibly TRBD2 (5 bases). The CDR3 loop spans 14 amino acids. The germline V and J ends were trimmed by 7 bases and 3 bases, with 16 bases remaining between them. Per the germline V gene, CDR1 is MNHEY and CDR2 is SVGAGI. The CDR3 DNA reads as TGTGCCAGCAACGAGCTTAGCGCAAACTACGAGCAGTACTTC. Its protein product is CASNELSANYEQYF.

The chain carries TRBV5-1 and TRBJ2-4; D is perhaps TRBD2 (6 bases). CDR1 SGHRS and CDR2 YFSETQ come from the germline V gene. Trimming took off 2 bases at V and 8 bases at J, with 14 bases between the two ends. This CDR3 has 14 residues. CDR3 DNA sequence: TGCGCCAGCAGCTTACTAGAAAGGGAGGACATTCAGTACTTC. It codes for CASSLLEREDIQYF.

The chain has TRBV3-1 (or the pseudogene TRBV3-2) and TRBJ1-3; 8 nucleotides line up with TRBD1. The CDR3 is 13 amino acids. CDR1 is LGHDT and CDR2 is YNNKEL in the germline V gene (reference sequence). J gave up 4 bases and V 8 bases, and 4 bases lay outside the gene matches. For the CDR3, the DNA is TGTGCCAGCGGTAGACAGGGGGGAAACACCATATATTTT. It codes for CASGRQGGNTIYF.

The chain recombines TRBV6-2 or TRBV6-3 with TRBJ2-5; the match to TRBD2 covers 10 bases. This CDR3 is built from 15 residues. V gave up 5 bases and J gave up 5 bases; unmatched junction bases: 8. The germline gives CDR1 MNHEY, CDR2 SVGEGT. CDR3 nucleotides: TGTGCCAGCAGTCTACCGGGACTAGCGTCGGAGACCCAGTACTTC. Encoded protein: CASSLPGLASETQYF.

In this sample, this clone turned up a few times. The chain is built from TRBV5-5 and TRBJ1-1; 9 bases match TRBD1. Germline CDR1 reads SGHKS; CDR2 reads YYEKEE (reference sequence). This CDR3 is 16 amino acids long. The J segment lost 1 base and the V segment lost 0 bases, leaving 4 bases of the junction unmatched. The CDR3 sequence: CASSLGDRVKNTEAFF. CDR3 sequence (DNA): TGTGCCAGCAGCTTGGGGGACAGGGTGAAGAACACTGAAGCTTTCTTT.

This chain connects TRBV19 to TRBJ2-7; 8 bases fit TRBD2. V trimming: 6 bases; J trimming: 0 bases; junction bases outside the gene matches: 7. The CDR3 runs to 15 residues. The V gene's germline CDR1 is LNHDA and CDR2 SQIVND (reference sequence). CDR3 nucleotide sequence: TGTGCCAGTAGCCCGGGGGGGGGAAGCTCCTACGAGCAGTACTTC. This translates into CASSPGGGSSYEQYF.

V usage is TRBV6-1 and J usage is TRBJ2-1; possible D gene TRBD2, 7 bases. CDR3 length equals 15 residues. Germline lookup yields CDR1 MNHNS and CDR2 SASEGT. V was shortened by 2 bases and J by 8 bases, with 16 bases between the two germline ends. This CDR3 reads CASSEIRGARDEQFF. CDR3 DNA sequence: TGTGCCAGCAGTGAAATCCGGGGGGCAAGGGATGAGCAGTTCTTC.

This sequence joins TRBV5-6 and TRBJ1-3, with D hard to call. The CDR3 is made up of 14 amino acids. CDR1 is SGHDT, CDR2 YYEEEE, per germline. Trimming cost V 3 bases and J 2 bases, with 9 bases left between them. The CDR3 DNA sequence: TGTGCCAGCAGCTCTCCGGCTGCTGGAAACACCATATATTTT. Protein sequence: CASSSPAAGNTIYF. Full variable domain (outside the CDR3, taken from reference TRBV5-6 and TRBJ1-3): DAGVTQSPTHLIKTRGQQVTLRCSPKSGHDTVSWYQQALGQGPQFIFQYYEEEERQRGNFPDRFSGHQFPNYSSELNVNALLLGDSALYLCASSSPAAGNTIYFGEGSWLTVV.

The rearrangement uses TRBV7-9 and TRBJ1-5; 8 bases align to TRBD1. The CDR3 consists of 17 residues. The germline V gene has CDR1 SEHNR and CDR2 FQNEAQ (reference sequence). Trimming removed 1 base from V and 2 bases from J; junction bases left unmatched: 7. The CDR3 DNA sequence: TGTGCCAGCAGCTTAGGAGGGACAGGTATTCGCAATCAGCCCCAGCATTTT. Translation gives CASSLGGTGIRNQPQHF.

V gene TRBV9 combines with J gene TRBJ2-7; D is unclear. The V gene lost 2 bases and the J gene lost 6 bases, with 12 bases spanning the gap. The CDR3 totals 13 residues. CDR1 and CDR2 from the germline V gene are SGDLS and YYNGEE. The CDR3 protein is CASSVAPDGEQYF. The CDR3 DNA follows: TGTGCCAGCAGCGTTGCCCCGGATGGCGAGCAGTACTTC.

This chain connects TRBV30 to TRBJ1-1; D is undetermined. From germline, CDR1 is GTSNPN and CDR2 SVGIG (reference sequence). The CDR3 runs 13 residues. The germline V and J ends were trimmed by 2 bases and 1 base, with 8 bases remaining between them. The CDR3 loop reads CAWSNAGNTEAFF. The CDR3 DNA reads TGTGCCTGGAGTAATGCGGGGAACACTGAAGCTTTCTTT.

The chain has TRBV7-2 and TRBJ1-6; perhaps TRBD1 as D (5 bases). V lost 0 bases and J lost 10, with 13 bases in between. This CDR3 is 15 amino acids long. Germline values: CDR1 SGHTA, CDR2 FQGNSA. CDR3 amino acids: CASSLASGSFSPLHF. The DNA of the CDR3 is TGTGCCAGCAGCTTAGCTTCAGGGTCCTTCTCACCCCTCCACTTT.

This sequence joins TRBV30 and TRBJ2-7; 7 bases are shared with TRBD2. This CDR3 has 16 amino acids. The germline V gene encodes CDR1 GTSNPN and CDR2 SVGIG (reference sequence). Unmatched junction bases numbered 11, after V lost 1 base and J lost 2 bases. CDR3 region: CAWSAIGLGAAYEQYF. DNA for the CDR3: TGTGCCTGGAGTGCCATAGGACTAGGCGCCGCCTACGAGCAGTACTTC.

V gene TRBV7-9 combines with J gene TRBJ2-5, with 10 bases aligning to TRBD2. The CDR3 is 17 residues long. The V gene's germline CDR1 is SEHNR and CDR2 FQNEAQ (reference sequence). J was trimmed by 3 bases and V by 3 bases; bases with no gene match: 10. CDR3 in amino acids: CASSFARTSGEKETQYF. In nucleotides, the CDR3 is TGTGCCAGCAGCTTCGCGCGGACTAGCGGAGAAAAAGAGACCCAGTACTTC.